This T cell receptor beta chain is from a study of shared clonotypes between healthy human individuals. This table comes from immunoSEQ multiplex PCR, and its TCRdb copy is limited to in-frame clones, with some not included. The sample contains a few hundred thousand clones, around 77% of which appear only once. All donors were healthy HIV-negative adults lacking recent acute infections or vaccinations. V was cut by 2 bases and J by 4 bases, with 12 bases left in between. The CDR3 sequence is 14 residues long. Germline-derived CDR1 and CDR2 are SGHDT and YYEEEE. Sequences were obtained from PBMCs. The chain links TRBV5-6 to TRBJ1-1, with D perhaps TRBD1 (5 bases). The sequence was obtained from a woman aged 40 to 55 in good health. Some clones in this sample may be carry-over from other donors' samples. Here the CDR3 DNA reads TGTGCCAGCAGCTTAGCAGGGCCGGCCACTGAAGCTTTCTTT. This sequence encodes CASSLAGPATEAFF. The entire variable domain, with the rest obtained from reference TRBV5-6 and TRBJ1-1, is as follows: DAGVTQSPTHLIKTRGQQVTLRCSPKSGHDTVSWYQQALGQGPQFIFQYYEEEERQRGNFPDRFSGHQFPNYSSELNVNALLLGDSALYLCASSLAGPATEAFFGQGTRLTVV.